Below, 21 T cell receptor beta chains from the same sample are listed, as sequenced in a study of blood T cells in healthy people across ages. A second roughly 6 to 11 cycle PCR used barcoded and J-beta primers. Using its own MiXCR run on the 5' RACE reads, TCRdb lists one record per CDR3 protein. The sample lists 580,000 or so distinct CDR3 sequences, 40% to 55% occurring once. The sample taken for sequencing was blood. These receptor sequences come from an elderly man in good health.

The chain links TRBV28 to TRBJ2-1, with 7 bases that match TRBD1. This CDR3 comprises 14 residues. Trimming at V came to 5 bases and at J to 7 bases, leaving 8 bases not matched to a gene. Germline CDR1 MDHEN, CDR2 SYDVKM. CDR3 sequence reads: CASSLPGQKNEQFF. The CDR3 DNA reads TGTGCCAGCAGTCTACCGGGACAGAAAAATGAGCAGTTCTTC.

J is TRBJ2-7 and V is TRBV4-1; D could derive from TRBD1 or TRBD2 (5 bases each). The germline gives CDR1 MGHRA, CDR2 YSYEKL. This CDR3 contains 15 residues. V was shortened by 3 bases and J by 1 base, with 13 bases between the two germline ends. CDR3 residues: CASSQPGPGSYEQYF. CDR3 bases: TGCGCCAGCAGCCAGCCGGGACCTGGGTCCTACGAGCAGTACTTC.

The chain has TRBV7-9 and TRBJ2-7, with TRBD1 identical over 8 bases. The CDR3 covers 14 residues. Germline V gives CDR1 SEHNR, CDR2 FQNEAQ (reference sequence). V lost 2 bases to trimming and J lost 5 bases; unmatched junction nucleotides: 5. CDR3 amino acids: CASSLSPGGHEQYF. Here the CDR3 DNA reads TGTGCCAGCAGCTTATCTCCAGGGGGCCACGAGCAGTACTTC.

The V gene is TRBV7-2, the J gene TRBJ1-4; no clear D gene. This CDR3 contains 14 residues. Germline V CDR1 and CDR2: SGHTA, FQGNSA. V lost 1 base to trimming and J lost 8 bases, with 11 bases between them. CDR3 nucleotide sequence: TGTGCCAGCAGCTTAGACGGAGGAAAGGAAAAACTGTTTTTT. Amino acid sequence: CASSLDGGKEKLFF. The full variable domain, its missing parts supplied by reference TRBV7-2 and TRBJ1-4, is GAGVSQSPSNKVTEKGKDVELRCDPISGHTALYWYRQSLGQGLEFLIYFQGNSAPDKSGLPSDRFSAERTGGSVSTLTIQRTQQEDSAVYLCASSLDGGKEKLFFGSGTQLSVL.

This clonotype was counted a few times. The rearrangement links TRBV29-1 to TRBJ2-5, with D tentatively TRBD1 or TRBD2 (6 bases each). The CDR3 has 13 residues. CDR1 and CDR2 (germline): SQVTM, ANQGSEA. V was pared by 2 bases and J by 3 bases, with 10 bases between. The CDR3 spells CSVERGRKETQYF. The CDR3 DNA follows: TGCAGCGTTGAAAGGGGGAGGAAAGAGACCCAGTACTTC.

The V call is TRBV18, the J call TRBJ1-6; no reliable D call. V lost 6 bases to trimming and J lost 10 bases, with 16 bases between them. The germline gives CDR1 KGHSH, CDR2 LQKENI. CDR3 size: 14 residues. CDR3 amino acids: CASSGGLLGSPLHF. In nucleotides, the CDR3 is TGTGCCAGCTCTGGCGGACTGTTAGGCTCACCCCTCCACTTT.

This clonotype was picked up a small number of times. V and J are TRBV29-1 and TRBJ2-1, with 9 bases fitting TRBD2. The germline gives CDR1 SQVTM, CDR2 ANQGSEA. V trimming: 3 bases; J trimming: 4 bases; junction bases outside the gene matches: 10. The CDR3 loop spans 16 amino acids. This CDR3 is CSVEGLSGRGYNEQFF. In DNA, the CDR3 is TGCAGCGTTGAGGGACTTAGCGGGAGAGGGTACAATGAGCAGTTCTTC.

This clonotype has a single count. The rearrangement links TRBV6-6 to TRBJ1-3, with D unclear. The germline gives CDR1 MNHNY, CDR2 SVGAGI (reference sequence). The CDR3 has 14 residues. Deletions cut 6 bases from V and 2 bases from J, with 11 bases between. CDR3 region: CASSAWVAGNTIYF. Here the CDR3 DNA reads TGTGCCAGCAGCGCATGGGTAGCTGGAAACACCATATATTTT.

The V and J genes are TRBV20-1 and TRBJ2-1; 9 bases are shared with TRBD2. With V trimmed by 1 base and J by 5 bases, 9 bases remained unmatched. Looked up from germline, CDR1 is DFQATT and CDR2 is SNEGSKA (reference sequence). The CDR3 runs 16 residues. The CDR3 DNA sequence: TGCAGTGCTAGAGCCCCGGCGGGGGGGGATGACAATGAGCAGTTCTTC. Its translation: CSARAPAGGDDNEQFF.

The CDR3 sequence: CASSGQREGLSRDTQYF. CDR3 nucleotides: TGCGCCAGCTCCGGTCAGCGGGAGGGCCTGTCTAGAGATACGCAGTATTTT. The chain employs TRBV4-1 and TRBJ2-3; 10 bases align to TRBD2. The CDR3 spans 17 residues. V was clipped by 8 bases and J by 5 bases; unmatched bases: 16. From germline, CDR1 is MGHRA and CDR2 YSYEKL.

The CDR3 sequence: CAISESGSENIQYF. The CDR3 region has the DNA TGTGCCATCAGTGAGTCCGGGTCGGAAAACATTCAGTACTTC. The chain combines TRBV10-3 with TRBJ2-4; D unclear. The CDR3 runs to 14 residues. Trimming left V 0 bases short and J 5 bases short, with 8 bases between. Germline assignment: CDR1 ENHRY and CDR2 SYGVKD.

The chain is built from TRBV4-3 and TRBJ2-5; TRBD2 aligns across 8 bases. This CDR3 region has 14 residues. The V gene end was trimmed by 0 bases and the J gene end by 3 bases; junction bases not matched to a gene: 0. From germline, CDR1 is LGHNA and CDR2 YSLEER. The CDR3 here is CASSQELAEETQYF. CDR3 coding DNA: TGCGCCAGCAGCCAAGAACTAGCGGAAGAGACCCAGTACTTC.

This clonotype was observed many times. CDR3: CASSRDRGQETQYF. The CDR3 DNA follows: TGCGCCAGCAGCCGGGACAGGGGACAAGAGACCCAGTACTTC. The chain uses TRBV5-1 and TRBJ2-5; TRBD1 matches at 10 bases. CDR1 and CDR2 (germline): SGHRS, YFSETQ. J lost 2 bases, V lost 4 bases, and 2 bases had no gene match. The CDR3 runs 14 residues.

This clonotype was detected a few times. The V and J genes are TRBV12-3 or TRBV12-4 and TRBJ2-7; weak D call: TRBD2 (6 bases). This CDR3 is 13 amino acids long. The V end lost 6 bases, the J end lost 6 bases, and 15 bases lay between the germline ends. CDR3 region: CASSTDLGGEQYF. In DNA form, the CDR3 reads TGTGCCAGCAGCACCGATTTGGGGGGCGAGCAGTACTTC.

This clonotype was detected ten times or more. V gene TRBV7-9 combines with J gene TRBJ2-1; TRBD2 might be the D (6 bases). Germline V gives CDR1 SEHNR, CDR2 FQNEAQ (reference sequence). This CDR3 has 12 residues. V lost 4 bases and J lost 8, with 9 bases in between. The CDR3 DNA reads TGTGCCAGCAGCTCGACTAGTTATGAGCAGTTCTTC. This translates into CASSSTSYEQFF. Full variable domain (rest looked up from reference TRBV7-9 and TRBJ2-1): DTGVSQNPRHKITKRGQNVTFRCDPISEHNRLYWYRQTLGQGPEFLTYFQNEAQLEKSRLLSDRFSAERPKGSFSTLEIQRTEQGDSAMYLCASSSTSYEQFFGPGTRLTVL.

The chain combines TRBV7-2 with TRBJ2-5, with 8 bases fitting TRBD1. The V gene's germline CDR1 is SGHTA and CDR2 FQGNSA. CDR3 length: 14 residues. J gave up 5 bases and V 5 bases, and 7 bases lay outside the gene matches. CDR3 bases: TGTGCCAGCAGCCCGGACAGGGCGGTTGAGACCCAGTACTTC. Translation gives CASSPDRAVETQYF.

This sequence joins TRBV12-3 or TRBV12-4 and TRBJ1-5, with D possibly being TRBD1 (5 bases). Trimming cost V 1 base and J 4 bases, with 8 bases left between them. The CDR3 has 14 residues. The CDR3 coding sequence is TGTGCCAGCAGTTTAGGCAGGGAAAATCAGCCCCAGCATTTT. Encoded protein: CASSLGRENQPQHF.

This clonotype showed up just a few times. Here the CDR3 reads CATREGWGQETQYF. CDR3 nucleotide sequence: TGTGCCACCCGGGAAGGGTGGGGGCAAGAGACCCAGTACTTC. The chain links TRBV6-6 to TRBJ2-5, with D perhaps matching TRBD1 or TRBD2 (5 bases each). Germline V CDR1 and CDR2: MNHNY, SVGAGI (reference sequence). The ends were cut back, 10 bases at V and 2 bases at J, with 17 bases in the middle. This CDR3 comprises 14 residues.

This clonotype was seen a few times. This chain uses TRBV11-2 with TRBJ1-2; D call uncertain. Germline loops: CDR1 SGHAT, CDR2 FQNNGV. CDR3 length: 15 amino acids. With 5 bases removed from V and 4 bases from J, the gap between germline ends came to 17 bases. CDR3 sequence: CASSVGRSLGYGYTF. In DNA, the CDR3 is TGTGCCAGCAGCGTAGGCAGGAGCTTAGGCTATGGCTACACCTTC.

Concerning this clonotype itself: A junction boundary mismatches the germline segment, possibly from a read error. The chain links TRBV7-8 to TRBJ2-7; TRBD1 matches 8 bases. This CDR3 contains 16 residues. Looked up from germline, CDR1 is SGHVS and CDR2 is FQNEAQ. The CDR3 region has the DNA TGTGCCTGCAGCCGACGGACAGGGCCGAGCTCCTACGAGCAGTACTTC. It specifies CACSRRTGPSSYEQYF.

In its sample, this clonotype was seen a few times. This chain uses TRBV29-1 with TRBJ2-1, with 8 positions matching TRBD2. The CDR3 length is 13 residues. Unmatched junction bases numbered 4, after V lost 3 bases and J lost 6 bases. The germline CDR1 and CDR2 sequences are SQVTM and ANQGSEA. This CDR3 is CSVDVRGGNEQFF. The CDR3 DNA reads TGCAGCGTTGATGTTCGGGGGGGCAATGAGCAGTTCTTC.